What follows are 24 T cell receptor beta chains derived from one specimen sequenced in a study of cytomegalovirus exposure and HLA in healthy donors. PCR was performed using 60 Vbeta and 13 Jbeta primers. TCRdb keeps only in-frame clones here, not all; method: immunoSEQ multiplex PCR. This sample yields hundreds of thousands of clones, of which around 79% are seen a single time; roughly 1.9% belongs to the top ten. The sample taken for sequencing was PBMCs. These receptors were collected from a male donor in good health and CMV-seronegative.

DNA for the CDR3: TGTGCCAGCAGCTTAGGTTTGGGTAGCGGGAGTAGGGAGCAGTACTTC. Translated: CASSLGLGSGSREQYF. The rearrangement links TRBV11-2 to TRBJ2-7; 9 nucleotides align to TRBD2. The V segment lost 1 base and the J segment 7 bases; nucleotides outside the gene matches: 11. Germline V gives CDR1 SGHAT, CDR2 FQNNGV. The CDR3 has 16 residues.

The rearrangement uses TRBV2 and TRBJ1-2, with D tentatively TRBD1 (6 bases). V was pared by 4 bases and J by 6 bases, with 9 bases between. There are 12 residues in the CDR3. CDR1 is SNHLY and CDR2 is FYNNEI in the germline V gene. The CDR3 protein is CASSVGQNGYTF. The DNA of the CDR3 is TGTGCCAGCAGTGTAGGACAGAATGGCTACACCTTC.

The chain recombines TRBV2 with TRBJ1-3; 10 positions match TRBD1. The CDR3 is 15 amino acids. From germline, CDR1 is SNHLY and CDR2 FYNNEI. V trimming: 4 bases; J trimming: 4 bases; junction bases outside the gene matches: 4. The CDR3 DNA sequence: TGTGCCAGCAGTGGACAGGGGGCAGAAGGAAACACCATATATTTT. It encodes CASSGQGAEGNTIYF.

This chain uses TRBV6-1 with TRBJ2-7; 10 bases match TRBD2. Germline assignment: CDR1 MNHNS and CDR2 SASEGT. Trimming cost V 6 bases and J 2 bases; bases outside gene matches: 7. The CDR3 is made up of 15 amino acids. The CDR3: CASSPRTSGTYEQYF. DNA for the CDR3: TGTGCCAGCAGCCCCCGGACTAGCGGCACCTACGAGCAGTACTTC.

Comment on this clone: Other nucleotide sequences from this sample produce the same CDR3. The rearrangement links TRBV11-2 to TRBJ2-7; D is unresolved. CDR1 and CDR2 from the germline V gene are SGHAT and FQNNGV. The CDR3 extends over 11 amino acids. Trimming took off 1 base at V and 6 bases at J, with 4 bases between the two ends. CDR3 in DNA: TGTGCCAGCAGCTTAGTGGCCGAGCAGTACTTC. Its translation: CASSLVAEQYF.

The V and J genes are TRBV6-5 and TRBJ2-5, with D unclear. V was trimmed by 3 bases and J by 4 bases, leaving 6 bases between them. The CDR3 is 12 residues long. Per the germline V gene, CDR1 is MNHEY and CDR2 is SVGAGI. The CDR3 protein is CASSYERETQYF. CDR3 DNA sequence: TGTGCCAGCAGTTATGAGCGAGAGACCCAGTACTTC.

The J gene is TRBJ2-1, the V gene TRBV27; 9 nucleotides match TRBD1. This CDR3 is 13 amino acids long. V trimming: 0 bases; J trimming: 13 bases; junction bases outside the gene matches: 4. CDR1 and CDR2 (germline): MNHEY, SMNVEV (reference sequence). The CDR3: CASSLSGDRVQFF. The CDR3 DNA is TGTGCCAGCAGTTTATCGGGGGACAGGGTCCAGTTCTTC.

The rearrangement joins TRBV25-1 to TRBJ2-7, with 8 bases identical to TRBD1. Losses at the gene ends were 4 bases for V and 0 bases for J; bases not matched to a gene: 5. Germline lookup yields CDR1 MGHDK and CDR2 SYGVNS. This CDR3 spans 15 amino acids. The CDR3 DNA is TGTGCCAGCAGTGCCAGGGGGCGCAGCTCCTACGAGCAGTACTTC. Its protein product is CASSARGRSSYEQYF.

The chain employs TRBV5-1 and TRBJ2-7, with 13 bases matching TRBD2. CDR1 is SGHRS, CDR2 YFSETQ, per germline. V shed 4 bases, J shed 3 bases, and the junction held 7 bases outside the gene matches. This CDR3 has 16 residues. The CDR3 coding sequence is TGCGCCAGCAGCCTAGACGGACTAGCGGGAGTCTACGAGCAGTACTTC. This gives the protein CASSLDGLAGVYEQYF.

This chain uses TRBV6-5 with TRBJ2-7; 8 bases align to TRBD1. The CDR3 runs 12 residues. CDR1 MNHEY and CDR2 SVGAGI come from the germline V gene. Losses at the gene ends were 10 bases for V and 5 bases for J; bases not matched to a gene: 7. CDR3 DNA sequence: TGTGCCACTCAGGGGGCAAGGGACGAGCAGTACTTC. Translated: CATQGARDEQYF.

This clone was detected a few times. The J gene is TRBJ1-5, the V gene TRBV6-1; tentatively, D is TRBD1 (5 bases). The CDR3 has 14 residues. The V end was cut by 4 bases, the J end by 4 bases, with 11 bases between. Per the germline V gene, CDR1 is MNHNS and CDR2 is SASEGT. As DNA, the CDR3 is TGTGCCAGCAGTGGGGGGGGTCTAAATCAGCCCCAGCATTTT. Translating gives CASSGGGLNQPQHF.

In DNA form, the CDR3 reads TGCGCCAGCAGCTTGCCGGGACAGCAAGAGACCCAGTACTTC. Protein product: CASSLPGQQETQYF. V is TRBV5-1 and J is TRBJ2-5; 7 positions match TRBD1. Germline assignment: CDR1 SGHRS and CDR2 YFSETQ. This CDR3 spans 14 amino acids. Trimming took 1 base from V and 2 from J; bases not matched to a gene: 2.

This clone was picked up a small number of times. This chain joins TRBV6-5 and TRBJ1-2; TRBD1 might be the D (5 bases). This CDR3 comprises 15 residues. Germline CDR1 is MNHEY and CDR2 is SVGAGI. The V end lost 0 bases, the J end lost 0 bases, and 8 bases lay between the germline ends. This CDR3 is CASSYSGAANYGYTF. CDR3 DNA sequence: TGTGCCAGCAGTTACTCTGGGGCCGCTAACTATGGCTACACCTTC.

This chain links TRBV15 with TRBJ2-2, with TRBD2 matching over 13 bases. J lost 7 bases, V lost 5 bases, and 10 bases had no gene match. The CDR3 runs to 17 residues. Germline CDR1 and CDR2: LNHNV and YYDKDF (reference sequence). CDR3 loop: CATSGQLAGGPIGELFF. The CDR3 DNA follows: TGTGCCACCAGCGGCCAACTAGCGGGGGGGCCTATCGGGGAGCTGTTTTTT.

The chain's CDR3 is CARSLNREDTYEQYF. The CDR3, as DNA: TGTGCCAGAAGCTTAAACAGGGAAGACACTTACGAGCAGTACTTC. This chain uses TRBV5-3 with TRBJ2-7, with TRBD1 as a possible D gene (6 bases). TRBV5-3 is an ORF for which the function is uncertain. The CDR3 totals 15 residues. Deletions cut 2 bases from V and 4 bases from J, with 16 bases between.

The sample holds one count of this clone. V gene TRBV5-1 combines with J gene TRBJ2-2; 11 bases are a match to TRBD1. V was clipped by 6 bases and J by 6 bases; unmatched bases: 7. Germline CDR1 is SGHRS and CDR2 is YFSETQ. This CDR3 is built from 15 residues. CDR3 coding DNA: TGCGCCAGCAACACAGGACAGGGGGCATCCGGGGAGCTGTTTTTT. It yields the protein CASNTGQGASGELFF.

J is TRBJ2-7 and V is TRBV30; 8 nucleotides agree with TRBD1. The CDR3 is 14 residues long. V dropped 4 bases and J dropped 2; count of bases not matched to a gene: 7. The germline V gene has CDR1 GTSNPN and CDR2 SVGIG (reference sequence). CDR3 in DNA: TGTGCCTGGAAACAGGGGGGAAGTCCCTACGAGCAGTACTTC. Its protein product is CAWKQGGSPYEQYF. Based on the CDR3 plus reference TRBV30 and TRBJ2-7, the full variable domain is SQTIHQWPATLVQPVGSPLSLECTVEGTSNPNLYWYRQAAGRGLQLLFYSVGIGQISSEVPQNLSASRPQDRQFILSSKKLLLSDSGFYLCAWKQGGSPYEQYFGPGTRLTVT.

V usage is TRBV7-8 and J usage is TRBJ1-1; D may be TRBD1 (6 bases). Trimming left V 3 bases short and J 7 bases short, with 9 bases between. CDR3 size: 12 residues. Germline values: CDR1 SGHVS, CDR2 FQNEAQ. CDR3 sequence reads: CASSFGQYEAFF. CDR3 DNA sequence: TGTGCCAGCAGCTTCGGACAGTATGAAGCTTTCTTT.

The J gene is TRBJ2-3, the V gene TRBV7-3, with a weak D call TRBD1 (5 bases). Germline lookup yields CDR1 SGHTA and CDR2 FQGTGA. V lost 2 bases and J 1 base, leaving 19 bases between the germline ends. This CDR3 is built from 18 residues. DNA for the CDR3: TGTGCCAGCAGCTTAGGGGCGGACCCATCCTTGGGCACAGATACGCAGTATTTT. Residues: CASSLGADPSLGTDTQYF.

The gene calls are TRBV7-3 and TRBJ2-1, with 13 bases matching TRBD2. The germline gives CDR1 SGHTA, CDR2 FQGTGA. The CDR3 is 17 amino acids. The V and J ends lost 5 bases and 0 bases, in that order; junction bases with no gene match: 4. CDR3 sequence: CASSPGTSGTSYNEQFF. The CDR3 bases are TGTGCCAGCAGCCCCGGGACTAGCGGGACCTCCTACAATGAGCAGTTCTTC.

The J gene is TRBJ2-3, the V gene TRBV19, with 7 bases identical to TRBD1. Germline V gene lookup returns CDR1 LNHDA and CDR2 SQIVND (reference sequence). With 3 bases clipped from V and 4 bases from J, the junction kept 7 bases outside the gene matches. The CDR3 runs 15 residues. The CDR3 loop is CASSMARQGADTQYF. CDR3 DNA: TGTGCCAGTAGTATGGCGAGACAGGGCGCAGATACGCAGTATTTT.

The chain uses TRBV7-9 and TRBJ1-1; D might be TRBD1 (5 bases). The CDR3 totals 12 residues. The germline CDR1 and CDR2 sequences are SEHNR and FQNEAQ (reference sequence). V was cut by 5 bases and J by 7 bases, with 11 bases left in between. This CDR3 reads CASSTGGNEAFF. CDR3 in DNA: TGTGCCAGCAGCACCGGGGGGAATGAAGCTTTCTTT.

This clone has only one observation. The chain links TRBV5-1 to TRBJ2-7, with D tentatively TRBD1 (5 bases). This CDR3 is built from 12 residues. Trimming took 7 bases from V and 2 from J, leaving 10 bases between them. Germline V gene lookup returns CDR1 SGHRS and CDR2 YFSETQ. CDR3 nucleotides: TGCGCCAGCTTCAGGGATCCCTACGAGCAGTACTTC. Protein sequence: CASFRDPYEQYF.

This chain links TRBV11-3 with TRBJ2-5; a weak D match, TRBD2 (5 bases). CDR1 and CDR2 from the germline V gene are SGHNT and YENEEA. V was clipped by 8 bases and J by 1 base, with 11 bases between them. The CDR3 contains 13 residues. CDR3 sequence reads: CASSTGSQETQYF. CDR3 sequence (DNA): TGTGCCAGCTCAACGGGGAGCCAAGAGACCCAGTACTTC.